This T cell receptor beta chain was profiled in a study of cytomegalovirus exposure and HLA in healthy donors. Whole-study findings and limits: In a later analysis, TCR beta V- and J-gene trimming was associated with a missense DCLRE1C variant.

Details on this clone: Antigen specificity is unknown.

Germline V gene data show CDR1 as MNHEY and CDR2 as SVGAGI. The CDR3 has 15 residues. V shed 4 bases and J 4 bases; nucleotides not matched to a gene: 6. The PCR contained 60 Vbeta and 13 Jbeta primers. Some clones are missing from TCRdb's copy, which holds only in-frame ones; the method was immunoSEQ multiplex PCR. Here the sample spans approximately 92,000 clones, about four fifths being singletons. This chain joins TRBV6-5 and TRBJ2-5; 10 bases are shared with TRBD2. The sequencing sample was made of PBMCs. The TCR originated in a woman between 65 and 79 years old in good health and CMV-seropositive. The CDR3 DNA follows: TGTGCCAGCAGTTTGGGACTAGCGTACGTAGAGACCCAGTACTTC. This sequence encodes CASSLGLAYVETQYF.